The count of the clone carrying this T cell receptor (beta chain) is one. Its specificity is unknown. This entry is derived from a study of Ad26.COV2.S vaccination and SARS-CoV-2 variants. General observations from the study: It was found that vaccine and placebo recipients had similar non-spike TCR breadth.

Produced via immunoSEQ multiplex PCR; TCRdb's table is partial and in-frame only. The sample carries some 250,000 clones, around nine tenths recorded once. The treatment was: about 20 received Ad26.COV2.S at low or high dose, single or two shots; 5 received placebo; per-sample allocation not given. The study sampled participants on day 63 after the first vaccine or placebo injection. Adults aged 18-55 years in Boston included the donor. This CDR3 has 15 amino acids. V was cut by 1 base and J by 0 bases, with 10 bases left in between. CDR1 is SGHRS and CDR2 is YFSETQ in the germline V gene. The input for sequencing was peripheral blood, taken in a trial of Ad26.COV2.S vaccine versus placebo. This sequence was found in a person aged 18-60 years who received the Ad26.COV2.S COVID-19 vaccine or a placebo. This chain joins TRBV5-1 and TRBJ2-5; D may be TRBD2 (6 bases). The CDR3 protein is CASSLMASDQETQYF. The CDR3 DNA sequence: TGCGCCAGCAGCTTGATGGCTAGCGACCAAGAGACCCAGTACTTC. The full variable domain, in which reference TRBV5-1 and TRBJ2-5 provide the parts outside the CDR3, is KAGVTQTPRYLIKTRGQQVTLSCSPISGHRSVSWYQQTPGQGLQFLFEYFSETQRNKGNFPGRFSGRQFSNSRSEMNVSTLELGDSALYLCASSLMASDQETQYFGPGTRLLVL.